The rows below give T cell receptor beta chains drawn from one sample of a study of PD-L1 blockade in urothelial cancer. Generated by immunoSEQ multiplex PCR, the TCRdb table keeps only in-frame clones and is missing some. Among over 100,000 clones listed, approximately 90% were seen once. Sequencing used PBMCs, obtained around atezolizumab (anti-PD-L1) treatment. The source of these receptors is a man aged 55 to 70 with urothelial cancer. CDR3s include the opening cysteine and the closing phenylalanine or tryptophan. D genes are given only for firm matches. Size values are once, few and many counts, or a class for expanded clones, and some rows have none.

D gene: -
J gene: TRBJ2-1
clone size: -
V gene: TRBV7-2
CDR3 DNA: TGTGCCAGCAGCTTAGTAACCGGAGCAGCGGTGAGGGAGCAGTTCTTC
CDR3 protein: CASSLVTGAAVREQFF

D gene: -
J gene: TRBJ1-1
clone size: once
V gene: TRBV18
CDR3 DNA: TGTGCCAGCTCACCTACGACAGCTAACACTGAAGCTTTCTTT
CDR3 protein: CASSPTTANTEAFF

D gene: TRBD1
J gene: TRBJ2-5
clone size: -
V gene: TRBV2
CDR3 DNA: TGTGCCAGCAGTGAGGGACAGGCCGGCGGACAGACCCAGTACTTC
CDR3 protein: CASSEGQAGGQTQYF

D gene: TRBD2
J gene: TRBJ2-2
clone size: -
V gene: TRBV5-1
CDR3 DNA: TGCGCCAGCATCCGGACTAGCGGGGACACCGGGGAGCTGTTTTTT
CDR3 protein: CASIRTSGDTGELFF

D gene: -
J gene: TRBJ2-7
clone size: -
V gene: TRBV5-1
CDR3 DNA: TGCGCCAGCAGCTTGGCCATTTTGGGGGGGCTTTACTACGAGCAGTACTTC
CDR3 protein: CASSLAILGGLYYEQYF

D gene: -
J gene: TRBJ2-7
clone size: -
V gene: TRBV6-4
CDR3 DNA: TGTGCCAGCAGTAGCTTAGCGTTTGTCGAGCAGTACTTC
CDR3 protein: CASSSLAFVEQYF

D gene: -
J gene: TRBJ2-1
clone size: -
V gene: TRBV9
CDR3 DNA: TGTGCCAGCAGCGTAGTTCAGGGTGTAAATGAGCAGTTCTTC
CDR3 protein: CASSVVQGVNEQFF

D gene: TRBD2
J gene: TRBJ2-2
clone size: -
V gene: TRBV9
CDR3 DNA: TGTGCCAGCAGCGTCCGGACTAGCGGGGCGGGTACCGGGGAGCTGTTTTTT
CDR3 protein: CASSVRTSGAGTGELFF

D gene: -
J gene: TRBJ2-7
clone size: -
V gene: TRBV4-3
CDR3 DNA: TGCGCCAGCAGCCAAGATCAGGGTTCCTACGAGCAGTACTTC
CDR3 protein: CASSQDQGSYEQYF

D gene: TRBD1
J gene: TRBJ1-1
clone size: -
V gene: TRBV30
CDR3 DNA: TGTGCCTGGAGTGGACAGGGGGCAATCAGTGAAGCTTTCTTT
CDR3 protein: CAWSGQGAISEAFF

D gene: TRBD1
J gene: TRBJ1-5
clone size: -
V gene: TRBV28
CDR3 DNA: TGTGCCAGCAGGGCGGACAGGGGTGTATCAAGCAATCAGCCCCAGCATTTT
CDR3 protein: CASRADRGVSSNQPQHF

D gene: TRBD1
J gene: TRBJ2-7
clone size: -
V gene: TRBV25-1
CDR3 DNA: TGTGCCAGCAGTGAAGCAGGGACAGGGAACTCCTACGAGCAGTACTTC
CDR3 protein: CASSEAGTGNSYEQYF

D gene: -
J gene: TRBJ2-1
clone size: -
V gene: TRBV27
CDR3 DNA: TGTGCCAGCAGTTTACGAAACCGCAGGGATGAGCAGTTCTTC
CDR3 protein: CASSLRNRRDEQFF

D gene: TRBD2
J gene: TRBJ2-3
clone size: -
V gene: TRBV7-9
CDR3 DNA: TGTGCCAGCAGCTTATGGAGCGGGGGCACAGATACGCAGTATTTT
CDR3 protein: CASSLWSGGTDTQYF

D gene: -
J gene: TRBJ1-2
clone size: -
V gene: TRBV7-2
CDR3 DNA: TGTGCCAGCAGCTTATCCAGGGCCAGTATGGACTACACCTTC
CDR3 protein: CASSLSRASMDYTF

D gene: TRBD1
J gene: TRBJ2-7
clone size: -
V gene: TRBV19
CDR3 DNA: TGTGCCAGTAGTATGACAGGGTCCTCCTACGAGCAGTACTTC
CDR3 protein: CASSMTGSSYEQYF

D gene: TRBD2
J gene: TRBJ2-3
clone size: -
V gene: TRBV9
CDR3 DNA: TGTGCCAGCAGCGTAGGGGGGGGAGCAGATACGCAGTATTTT
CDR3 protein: CASSVGGGADTQYF

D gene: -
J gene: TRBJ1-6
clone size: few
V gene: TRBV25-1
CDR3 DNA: TGTGCCAGCAGTGAATTTGGAGGGCATTCACCCCTCCACTTT
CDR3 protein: CASSEFGGHSPLHF

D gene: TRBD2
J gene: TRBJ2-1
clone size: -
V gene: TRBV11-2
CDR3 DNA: TGTGCCAGCAGCGTTCTAGCGGGGTACAATGAGCAGTTCTTC
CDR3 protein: CASSVLAGYNEQFF

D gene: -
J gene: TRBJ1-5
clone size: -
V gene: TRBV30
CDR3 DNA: TGTGCCTGGAGTGTAACTCCTATCAAATCTTTAAATCAGCCCCAGCATTTT
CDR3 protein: CAWSVTPIKSLNQPQHF

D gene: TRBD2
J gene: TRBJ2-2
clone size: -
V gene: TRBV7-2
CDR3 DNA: TGTGCCAGCAGCTTAGGCCCTAGCGGTAGCACCGGGGAGCTGTTTTTT
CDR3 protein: CASSLGPSGSTGELFF

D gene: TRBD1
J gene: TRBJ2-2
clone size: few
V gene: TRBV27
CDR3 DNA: TGTGCCAGCAGTTTATTTGGGACAGGGGCCCTCATCTCGAACACCGGGGAGCTGTTTTTT
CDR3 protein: CASSLFGTGALISNTGELFF

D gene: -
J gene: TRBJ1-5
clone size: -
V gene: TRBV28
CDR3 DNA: TGTGCCAGCAGTTTGGGGGCGGGCAATCAGCCCCAGCATTTT
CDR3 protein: CASSLGAGNQPQHF

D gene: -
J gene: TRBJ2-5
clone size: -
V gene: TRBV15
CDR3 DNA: TGTGCCACCAGCCGCTCAAGGACAGCCCAAGAGACCCAGTACTTC
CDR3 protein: CATSRSRTAQETQYF

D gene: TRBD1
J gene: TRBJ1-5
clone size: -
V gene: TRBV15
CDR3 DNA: TGTGCCACCAGCAGAATTCAAGACAGGGCATCCCACAATCAGCCCCAGCATTTT
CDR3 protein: CATSRIQDRASHNQPQHF

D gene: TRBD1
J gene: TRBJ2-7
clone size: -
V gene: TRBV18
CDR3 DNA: TGTGCCAGCTCACAAACGACAGGGGCCTACGAGCAGTACTTC
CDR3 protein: CASSQTTGAYEQYF

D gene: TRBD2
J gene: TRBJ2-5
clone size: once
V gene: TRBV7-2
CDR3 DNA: TGTGCCAGCAGCTCAAGCGGGGGGGAGACCCAGTACTTC
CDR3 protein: CASSSSGGETQYF

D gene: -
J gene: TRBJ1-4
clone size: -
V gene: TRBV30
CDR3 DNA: TGTGCCTGGAGTGGGATTGACCGGGGTGCAACTAATGAAAAACTGTTTTTT
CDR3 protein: CAWSGIDRGATNEKLFF

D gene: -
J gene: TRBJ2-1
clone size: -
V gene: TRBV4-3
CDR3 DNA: TGCGCCAGCAGCCTATCCCGGCTACGGGGTGAGCAGTTCTTC
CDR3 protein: CASSLSRLRGEQFF

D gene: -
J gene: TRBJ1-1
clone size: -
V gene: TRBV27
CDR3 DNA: TGTGCCAGCAGTTTATTAGGCCAGGGGAACACTGAAGCTTTCTTT
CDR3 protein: CASSLLGQGNTEAFF

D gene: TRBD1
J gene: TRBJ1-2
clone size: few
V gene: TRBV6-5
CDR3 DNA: TGTGCCAGCAGTTCCACAGGGGGCGCTAACTATGGCTACACCTTC
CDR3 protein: CASSSTGGANYGYTF

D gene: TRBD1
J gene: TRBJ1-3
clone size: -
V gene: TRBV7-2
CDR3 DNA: TGTGCCAGCAGCCCCGGACAGGGGAAGACTACCATATATTTT
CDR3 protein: CASSPGQGKTTIYF

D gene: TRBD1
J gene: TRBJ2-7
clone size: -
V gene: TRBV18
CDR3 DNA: TGTGCCAGCTCACCACAGGACGGACAGGGGGCCTACGAGCAGTACTTC
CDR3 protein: CASSPQDGQGAYEQYF

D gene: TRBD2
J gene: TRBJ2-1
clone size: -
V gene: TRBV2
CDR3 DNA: TGTGCCAGCCGCTGGGGAGCGGGAGTCTCTAATGAGCAGTTCTTC
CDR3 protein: CASRWGAGVSNEQFF

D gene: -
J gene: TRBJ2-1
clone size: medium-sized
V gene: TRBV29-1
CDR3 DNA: TGCAGCGTTCCCCGTCCGGAGGGAACGGGGGACAATGAGCAGTTCTTC
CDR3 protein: CSVPRPEGTGDNEQFF

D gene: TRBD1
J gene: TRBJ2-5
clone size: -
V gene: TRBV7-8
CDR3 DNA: TGCGCCAGCAGCCCTGGACAGGGCCAAGAGACCCAGTACTTC
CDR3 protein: CASSPGQGQETQYF

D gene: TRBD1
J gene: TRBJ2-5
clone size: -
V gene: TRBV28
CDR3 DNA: TGTGCCAGCAGTTTGTTGGGACAGGGGGCGGGCGAGACCCAGTACTTC
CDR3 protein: CASSLLGQGAGETQYF

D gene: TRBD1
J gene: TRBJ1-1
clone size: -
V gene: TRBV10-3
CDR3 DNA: TGTGCCATCAGTGATCAAAGGGGGCTGGCTTTCTTT
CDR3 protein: CAISDQRGLAFF

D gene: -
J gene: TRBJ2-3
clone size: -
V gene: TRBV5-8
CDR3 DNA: TGTGCCAGCAGGCGCGTCACAGATACGCAGTATTTT
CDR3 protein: CASRRVTDTQYF

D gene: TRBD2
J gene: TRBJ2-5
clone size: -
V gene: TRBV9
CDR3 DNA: TGTGCCAGCAGCCCATTAGCGGGAGTAGGAGAGACCCAGTACTTC
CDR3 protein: CASSPLAGVGETQYF

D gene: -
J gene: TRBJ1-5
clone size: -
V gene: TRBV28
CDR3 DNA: TGTGCCAGCAGTTTTGGTCCAGGGATCCAGCCCCAGCATTTT
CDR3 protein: CASSFGPGIQPQHF

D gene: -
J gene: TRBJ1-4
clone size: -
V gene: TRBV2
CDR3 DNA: TGTGCCAGCAGTGGGGGGGTCCAGGAAAAACTGTTTTTT
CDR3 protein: CASSGGVQEKLFF

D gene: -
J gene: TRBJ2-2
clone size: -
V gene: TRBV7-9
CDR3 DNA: TGTGCCAGCCGACCGCTAGCGTCGGGAAGGACCGGGGAGCTGTTTTTT
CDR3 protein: CASRPLASGRTGELFF

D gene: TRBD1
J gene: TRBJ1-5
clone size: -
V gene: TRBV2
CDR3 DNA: TGTGCCAGCAGTTCTCGACAGGGAGATCAGCCCCAGCATTTT
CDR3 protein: CASSSRQGDQPQHF

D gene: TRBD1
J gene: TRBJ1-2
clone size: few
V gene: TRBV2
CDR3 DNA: TGTGCCAGTCGGGACAGTTATTATGGCGGCTACACCTTC
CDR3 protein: CASRDSYYGGYTF

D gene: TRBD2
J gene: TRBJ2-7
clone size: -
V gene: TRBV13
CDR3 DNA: TGTGCCAGCAGCCGGAGACTAGCGGGGGCCTACGAGCAGTACTTC
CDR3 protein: CASSRRLAGAYEQYF

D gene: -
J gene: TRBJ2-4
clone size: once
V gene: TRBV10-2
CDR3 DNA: TGCGCCAGCAGTGAGGGGCAGAAAAACATTCAGTACTTC
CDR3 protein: CASSEGQKNIQYF

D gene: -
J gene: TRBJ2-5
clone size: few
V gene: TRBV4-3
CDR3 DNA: TGCGCCAGCAGCCAAGATCGGGGCCAAGAGACCCAGTACTTC
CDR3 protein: CASSQDRGQETQYF

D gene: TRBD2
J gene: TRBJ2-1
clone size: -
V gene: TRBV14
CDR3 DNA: TGTGCCAGCAGTGGACTAGCGGGATCCTACAATGAGCAGTTCTTC
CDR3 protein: CASSGLAGSYNEQFF

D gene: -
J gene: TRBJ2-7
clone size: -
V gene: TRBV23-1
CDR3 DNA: TGCGCCAGCAGTTCCCTCCGGGGGGCCTCCTACGAGCAGTACTTC
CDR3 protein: CASSSLRGASYEQYF